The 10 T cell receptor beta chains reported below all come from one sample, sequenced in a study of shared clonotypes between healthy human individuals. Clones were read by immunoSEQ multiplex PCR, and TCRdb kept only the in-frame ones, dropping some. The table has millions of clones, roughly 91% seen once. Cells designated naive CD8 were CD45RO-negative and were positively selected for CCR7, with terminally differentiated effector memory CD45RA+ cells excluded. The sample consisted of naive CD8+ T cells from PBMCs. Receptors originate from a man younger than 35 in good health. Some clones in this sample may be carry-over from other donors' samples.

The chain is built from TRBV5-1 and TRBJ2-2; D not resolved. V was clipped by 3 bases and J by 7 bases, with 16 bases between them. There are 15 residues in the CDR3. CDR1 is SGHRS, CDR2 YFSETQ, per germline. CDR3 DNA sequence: TGCGCCAGCAGCTACGCCCCGAGCCAAATCGGGGAGCTGTTTTTT. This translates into CASSYAPSQIGELFF.

CDR3 residues: CASSLFTSGQGSYEQYF. As DNA, the CDR3 is TGTGCCAGCAGTTTATTTACCTCGGGACAGGGAAGCTACGAGCAGTACTTC. The chain couples TRBV28 to TRBJ2-7; 9 bases are a match to TRBD1. J was trimmed by 3 bases and V by 1 base; bases with no gene match: 10. This CDR3 has 17 residues. Germline values: CDR1 MDHEN, CDR2 SYDVKM.

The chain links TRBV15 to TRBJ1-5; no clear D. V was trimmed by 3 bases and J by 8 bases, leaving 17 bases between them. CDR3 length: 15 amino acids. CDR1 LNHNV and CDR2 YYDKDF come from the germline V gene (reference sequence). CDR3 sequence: CATSSPRARDEPQHF. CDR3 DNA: TGTGCCACCAGCAGTCCAAGGGCCCGGGATGAGCCCCAGCATTTT.

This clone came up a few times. This chain's CDR3 is CASNLQGYNQPQHF. The CDR3 DNA reads as TGTGCCAGCAACTTACAGGGGTACAATCAGCCCCAGCATTTT. This rearrangement joins TRBV28 to TRBJ1-5, with 7 bases matching TRBD1. This CDR3 is built from 14 residues. The germline V gene encodes CDR1 MDHEN and CDR2 SYDVKM. V gave up 7 bases and J gave up 3 bases; unmatched junction bases: 6.

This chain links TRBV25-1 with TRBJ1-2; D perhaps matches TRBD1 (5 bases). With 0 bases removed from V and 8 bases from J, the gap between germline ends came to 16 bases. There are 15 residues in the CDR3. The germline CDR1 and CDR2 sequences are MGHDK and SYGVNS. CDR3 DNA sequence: TGTGCCAGCAGTGAATATACAGGACGGACGAAAGGCTACACCTTC. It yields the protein CASSEYTGRTKGYTF.

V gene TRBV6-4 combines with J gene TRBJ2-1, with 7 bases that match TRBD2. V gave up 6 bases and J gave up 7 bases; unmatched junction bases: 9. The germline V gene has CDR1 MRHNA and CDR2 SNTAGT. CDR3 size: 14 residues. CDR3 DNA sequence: TGTGCCAGCAGGGGGAGGGCCGAAAGAAATGAGCAGTTCTTC. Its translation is CASRGRAERNEQFF.

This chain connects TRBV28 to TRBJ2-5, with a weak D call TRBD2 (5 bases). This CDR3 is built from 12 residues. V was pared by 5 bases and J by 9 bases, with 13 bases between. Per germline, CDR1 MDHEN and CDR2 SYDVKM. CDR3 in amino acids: CASSTRAGPQYF. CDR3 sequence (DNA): TGTGCCAGCAGTACTAGGGCGGGCCCCCAGTACTTC.

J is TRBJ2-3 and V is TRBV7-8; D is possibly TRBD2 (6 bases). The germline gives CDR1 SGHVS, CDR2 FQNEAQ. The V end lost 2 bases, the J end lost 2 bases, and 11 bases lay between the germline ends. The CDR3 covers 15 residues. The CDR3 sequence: CASSLTGTVTDTQYF. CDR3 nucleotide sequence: TGTGCCAGCAGCTTAACTGGGACTGTCACAGATACGCAGTATTTT. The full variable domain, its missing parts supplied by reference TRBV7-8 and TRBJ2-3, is GAGVSQSPRYKVAKRGQDVALRCDPISGHVSLFWYQQALGQGPEFLTYFQNEAQLDKSGLPSDRFFAERPEGSVSTLKIQRTQQEDSAVYLCASSLTGTVTDTQYFGPGTRLTVL.

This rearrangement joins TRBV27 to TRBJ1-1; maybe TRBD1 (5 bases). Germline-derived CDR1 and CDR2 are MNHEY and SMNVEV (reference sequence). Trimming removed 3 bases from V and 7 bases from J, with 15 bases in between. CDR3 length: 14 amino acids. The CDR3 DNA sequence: TGTGCCAGCAGTTTGTTGGGGGGGGGAGGTGAAGCTTTCTTT. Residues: CASSLLGGGGEAFF.

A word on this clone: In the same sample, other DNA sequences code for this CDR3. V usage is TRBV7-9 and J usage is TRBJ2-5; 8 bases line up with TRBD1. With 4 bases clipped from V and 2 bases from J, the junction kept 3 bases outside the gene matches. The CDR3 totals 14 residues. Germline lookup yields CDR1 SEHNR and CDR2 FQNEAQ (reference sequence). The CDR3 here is CASSSGQGQETQYF. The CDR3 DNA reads TGTGCCAGCAGCTCAGGACAGGGACAAGAGACCCAGTACTTC.